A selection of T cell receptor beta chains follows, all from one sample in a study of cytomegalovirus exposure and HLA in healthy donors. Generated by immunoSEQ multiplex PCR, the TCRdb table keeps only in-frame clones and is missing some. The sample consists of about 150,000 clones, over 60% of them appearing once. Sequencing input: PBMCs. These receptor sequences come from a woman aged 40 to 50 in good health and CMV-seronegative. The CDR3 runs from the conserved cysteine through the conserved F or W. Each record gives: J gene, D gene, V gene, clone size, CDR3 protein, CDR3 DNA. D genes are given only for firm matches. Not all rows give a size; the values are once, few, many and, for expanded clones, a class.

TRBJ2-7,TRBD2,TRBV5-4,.,CASSLSSGRDYEQYF,TGTGCCAGCAGCTTGTCCAGCGGGAGGGATTACGAGCAGTACTTC
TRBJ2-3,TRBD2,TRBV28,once,CASSSPERGGTDTQYF,TGTGCCAGCAGTTCTCCGGAGCGGGGAGGGACAGATACGCAGTATTTT
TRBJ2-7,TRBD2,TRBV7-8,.,CASSLELAGTYEQYF,TGTGCCAGCAGCTTAGAACTAGCGGGGACCTACGAGCAGTACTTC
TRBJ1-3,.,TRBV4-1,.,CASSQVSGARGNTIYF,TGCGCCAGCAGCCAAGTGTCAGGGGCCCGTGGAAACACCATATATTTT
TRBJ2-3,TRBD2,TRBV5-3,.,CARSWRPGGEDTDTQYF,TGTGCCAGAAGCTGGAGACCGGGAGGAGAGGACACAGATACGCAGTATTTT
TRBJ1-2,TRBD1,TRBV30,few,CAWSLGQVYGYTF,TGTGCCTGGAGTCTGGGACAGGTCTATGGCTACACCTTC
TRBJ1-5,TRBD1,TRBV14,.,CASSQKGGSNQPQHF,TGTGCCAGCAGCCAAAAAGGGGGCTCGAATCAGCCCCAGCATTTT
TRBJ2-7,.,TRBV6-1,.,CASSYWDNSYEQYF,TGTGCCAGCAGCTACTGGGACAACTCCTACGAGCAGTACTTC
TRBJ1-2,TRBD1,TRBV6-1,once,CASSERDRGLYYGYTF,TGTGCCAGCAGTGAACGGGACAGGGGGCTTTACTATGGCTACACCTTC
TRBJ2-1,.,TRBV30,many,CAFDRSSYNEQFF,TGTGCCTTTGACAGGAGCTCCTACAATGAGCAGTTCTTC
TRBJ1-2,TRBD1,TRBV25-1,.,CASSYPDRDGGYTF,TGTGCCAGCAGTTACCCGGACAGGGATGGAGGCTACACCTTC
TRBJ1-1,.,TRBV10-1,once,CASRGGPNTEAFF,TGCGCCAGCAGAGGAGGTCCGAACACTGAAGCTTTCTTT
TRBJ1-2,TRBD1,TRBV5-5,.,CASSVTGGQAPNYGYTF,TGTGCCAGCAGCGTGACAGGGGGCCAAGCCCCTAACTATGGCTACACCTTC
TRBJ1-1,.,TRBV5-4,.,CASSPLGRDTEAFF,TGTGCCAGCAGCCCGCTAGGGAGGGACACTGAAGCTTTCTTT
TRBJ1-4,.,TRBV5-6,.,CASSLLQGNEKLFF,TGTGCCAGCAGCTTGTTGCAGGGTAATGAAAAACTGTTTTTT
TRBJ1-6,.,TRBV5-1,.,CASPPGVIYNSPLHF,TGCGCCAGCCCCCCAGGGGTTATCTATAATTCACCCCTCCACTTT
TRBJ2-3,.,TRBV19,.,CASSGGTASYSTDTQYF,TGTGCCAGTAGTGGAGGGACAGCTTCCTATAGCACAGATACGCAGTATTTT
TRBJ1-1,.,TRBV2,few,CASDRFGAFF,TGTGCCAGCGACCGGTTCGGGGCTTTCTTT
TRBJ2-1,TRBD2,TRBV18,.,CASSPPALAGAFREFF,TGTGCCAGCTCACCACCGGCACTAGCGGGGGCCTTTAGAGAGTTCTTC
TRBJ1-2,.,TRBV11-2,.,CASSRGAGRYGYTF,TGTGCCAGCAGCCGTGGGGCAGGACGTTATGGCTACACCTTC
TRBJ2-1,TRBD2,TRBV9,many,CASSVRAGGLANEQFF,TGTGCCAGCAGCGTTCGAGCGGGGGGGCTCGCCAATGAGCAGTTCTTC
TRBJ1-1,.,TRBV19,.,CASTKGRQMNTEAFF,TGTGCCAGTACCAAAGGGAGGCAGATGAACACTGAAGCTTTCTTT
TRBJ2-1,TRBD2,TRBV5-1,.,CASSLAGFSYNEQFF,TGCGCCAGCAGCTTAGCGGGGTTCTCCTACAATGAGCAGTTCTTC
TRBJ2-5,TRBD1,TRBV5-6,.,CASSLETGAQETQYF,TGTGCCAGCAGCTTGGAGACAGGGGCGCAAGAGACCCAGTACTTC
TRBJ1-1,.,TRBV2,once,CASRARDIQGNTEAFF,TGTGCCAGCAGAGCCCGGGACATCCAGGGAAACACTGAAGCTTTCTTT
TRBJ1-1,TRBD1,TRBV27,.,CASSLMTGAGNTEAFF,TGTGCCAGCAGTTTAATGACAGGGGCAGGGAACACTGAAGCTTTCTTT
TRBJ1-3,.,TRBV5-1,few,CASSFAVNSGNTIYF,TGCGCCAGCAGCTTTGCGGTGAACTCTGGAAACACCATATATTTT
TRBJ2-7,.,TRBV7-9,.,CSSSSITGYSYEQYF,TGTTCCAGCAGCTCCATAACAGGTTACTCCTACGAGCAGTACTTC
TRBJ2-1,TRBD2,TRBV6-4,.,CASSDSPGTSSHEQFF,TGTGCCAGCAGTGACAGTCCCGGGACTAGTTCTCATGAGCAGTTCTTC
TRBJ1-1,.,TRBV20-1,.,CSAQGSREAFF,TGCAGTGCCCAGGGGTCTCGTGAAGCTTTCTTT
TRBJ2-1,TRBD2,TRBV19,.,CASTLAGESYNEQFF,TGTGCCAGCACCCTAGCGGGAGAATCCTACAATGAGCAGTTCTTC
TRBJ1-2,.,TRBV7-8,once,CASSLGAGVYGYTF,TGTGCCAGCAGCTTAGGCGCAGGGGTCTATGGCTACACCTTC
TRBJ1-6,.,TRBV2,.,CASSTGSHSPLHF,TGTGCCAGCTCAACAGGGAGCCATTCACCCCTCCACTTT
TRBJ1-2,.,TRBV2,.,CASSGRGQTVDGYTF,TGTGCCAGCAGCGGCCGAGGGCAGACTGTCGATGGCTACACCTTC
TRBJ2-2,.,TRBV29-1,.,CSVAYSRTGELFF,TGCAGCGTTGCTTACAGCCGCACCGGGGAGCTGTTTTTT
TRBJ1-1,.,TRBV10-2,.,CASSDPGMNTEAFF,TGCGCCAGCAGTGATCCGGGGATGAACACTGAAGCTTTCTTT
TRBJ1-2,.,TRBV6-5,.,CASSQIDRLGYTF,TGTGCCAGCAGTCAAATAGACAGGTTAGGCTACACCTTC
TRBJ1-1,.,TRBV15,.,CATSGSLGRSLNTEAFF,TGTGCCACCAGCGGGAGCCTAGGGCGCAGCTTGAACACTGAAGCTTTCTTT
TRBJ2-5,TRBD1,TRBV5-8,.,CASSLLTGGRETQYF,TGTGCCAGCAGCTTGTTGACAGGGGGCCGGGAGACCCAGTACTTC
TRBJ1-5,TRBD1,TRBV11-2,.,CASSPGGNQPQHF,TGTGCCAGCAGCCCAGGGGGGAATCAGCCCCAGCATTTT
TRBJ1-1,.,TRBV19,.,CASSFRGLNTEAFF,TGTGCCAGTAGTTTCAGGGGTCTGAACACTGAAGCTTTCTTT
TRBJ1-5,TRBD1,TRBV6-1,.,CASREIRTGDNQPQHF,TGTGCCAGCCGTGAAATCCGGACAGGGGACAATCAGCCCCAGCATTTT
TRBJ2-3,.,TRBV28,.,CASSPSGTDTQYF,TGTGCCAGCAGTCCGAGCGGAACAGATACGCAGTATTTT
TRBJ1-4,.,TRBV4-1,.,CASSQVGAGEKLFF,TGCGCCAGCAGCCAAGTTGGGGCGGGGGAAAAACTGTTTTTT
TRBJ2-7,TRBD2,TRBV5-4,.,CASSLNRLAATYEQYF,TGTGCCAGCAGCTTGAATAGGCTAGCGGCAACCTACGAGCAGTACTTC
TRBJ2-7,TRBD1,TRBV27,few,CASSSPGGLPSDEQYF,TGTGCCAGCAGTTCACCAGGGGGCCTCCCCTCGGACGAGCAGTACTTC
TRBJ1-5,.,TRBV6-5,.,CASRQGAQPQHF,TGTGCCAGCAGACAGGGCGCTCAGCCCCAGCATTTT
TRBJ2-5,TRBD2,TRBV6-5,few,CASSYSWTSQETQYF,TGTGCCAGCAGTTACTCTTGGACTAGCCAAGAGACCCAGTACTTC
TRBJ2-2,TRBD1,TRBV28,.,CASSLLIRTGITGELFF,TGTGCCAGCAGTTTACTGATCAGGACAGGGATCACCGGGGAGCTGTTTTTT
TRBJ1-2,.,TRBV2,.,CASSELGQGFGGYTF,TGTGCCAGCAGTGAACTAGGGCAGGGGTTTGGAGGCTACACCTTC
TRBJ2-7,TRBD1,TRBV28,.,CASSSNRGFDEQYF,TGTGCCAGCAGTTCAAACAGGGGATTCGACGAGCAGTACTTC
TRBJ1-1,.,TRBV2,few,CASSLQGAGDTEAFF,TGTGCCAGCAGTCTGCAGGGCGCTGGGGACACTGAAGCTTTCTTT
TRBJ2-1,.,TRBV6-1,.,CASSVPDSYNEQFF,TGTGCCAGCAGCGTCCCGGACAGTTACAATGAGCAGTTCTTC
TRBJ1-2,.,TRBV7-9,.,CASSAVLYGYTF,TGTGCCAGCAGCGCGGTCCTCTATGGCTACACCTTC
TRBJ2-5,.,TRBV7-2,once,CASSQGREETQYF,TGTGCCAGCAGCCAGGGTAGGGAAGAGACCCAGTACTTC
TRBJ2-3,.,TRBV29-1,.,CSVEALQAWRDAGTDTQYF,TGCAGCGTTGAAGCCCTGCAAGCCTGGCGGGATGCGGGGACAGATACGCAGTATTTT
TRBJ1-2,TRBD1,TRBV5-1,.,CASSLGQGANYGYTF,TGCGCCAGCAGCTTAGGACAGGGGGCGAACTATGGCTACACCTTC
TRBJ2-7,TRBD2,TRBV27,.,CASSLYPSGPYEQYF,TGTGCCAGCAGTTTATATCCTAGCGGTCCCTACGAGCAGTACTTC